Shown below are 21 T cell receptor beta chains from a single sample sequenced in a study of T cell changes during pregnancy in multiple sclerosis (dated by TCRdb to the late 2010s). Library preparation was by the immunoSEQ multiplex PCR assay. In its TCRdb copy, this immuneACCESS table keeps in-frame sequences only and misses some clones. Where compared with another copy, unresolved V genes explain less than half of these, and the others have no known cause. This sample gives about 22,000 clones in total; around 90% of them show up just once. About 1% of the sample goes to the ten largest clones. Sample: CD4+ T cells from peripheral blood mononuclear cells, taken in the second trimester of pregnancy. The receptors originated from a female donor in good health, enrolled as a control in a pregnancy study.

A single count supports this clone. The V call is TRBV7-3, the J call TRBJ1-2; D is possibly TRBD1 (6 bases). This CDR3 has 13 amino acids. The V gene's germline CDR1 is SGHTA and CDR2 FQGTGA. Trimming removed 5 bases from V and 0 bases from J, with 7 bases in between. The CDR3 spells CASSRQANYGYTF. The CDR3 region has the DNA TGTGCCAGCAGCCGACAGGCTAACTATGGCTACACCTTC.

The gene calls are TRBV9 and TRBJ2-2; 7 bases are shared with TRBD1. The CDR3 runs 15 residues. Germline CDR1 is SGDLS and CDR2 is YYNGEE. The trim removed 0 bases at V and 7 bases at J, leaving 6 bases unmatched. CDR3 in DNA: TGTGCCAGCAGCGTAGTAGGGGGCAGCAACGGGGAGCTGTTTTTT. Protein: CASSVVGGSNGELFF.

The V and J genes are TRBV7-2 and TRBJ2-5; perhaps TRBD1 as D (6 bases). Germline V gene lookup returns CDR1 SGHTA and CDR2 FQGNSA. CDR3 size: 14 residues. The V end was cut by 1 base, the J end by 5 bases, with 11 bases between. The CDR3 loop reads CASSLEQGRETQYF. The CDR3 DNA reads TGTGCCAGCAGCTTAGAACAGGGCCGGGAGACCCAGTACTTC.

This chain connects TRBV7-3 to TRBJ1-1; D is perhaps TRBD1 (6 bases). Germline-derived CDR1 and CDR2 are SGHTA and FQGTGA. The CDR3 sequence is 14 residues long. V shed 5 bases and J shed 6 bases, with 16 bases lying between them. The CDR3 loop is CASSLGGGLAEAFF. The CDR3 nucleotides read TGTGCCAGCAGCCTAGGGGGGGGGTTGGCTGAAGCTTTCTTT. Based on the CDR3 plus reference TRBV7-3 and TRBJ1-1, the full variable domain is GAGVSQTPSNKVTEKGKYVELRCDPISGHTALYWYRQSLGQGPEFLIYFQGTGAADDSGLPNDRFFAVRPEGSVSTLKIQRTERGDSAVYLCASSLGGGLAEAFFGQGTRLTVV.

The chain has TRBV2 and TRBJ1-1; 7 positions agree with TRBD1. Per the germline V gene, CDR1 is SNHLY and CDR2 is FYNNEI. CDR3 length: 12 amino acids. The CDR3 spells CAHRQGVTEAFF. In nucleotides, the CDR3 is TGTGCTCACCGGCAGGGGGTCACTGAAGCTTTCTTT.

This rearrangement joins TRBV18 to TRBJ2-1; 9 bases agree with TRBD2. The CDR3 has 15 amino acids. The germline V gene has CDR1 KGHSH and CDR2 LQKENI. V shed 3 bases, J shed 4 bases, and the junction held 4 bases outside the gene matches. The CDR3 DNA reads TGTGCCAGCTCACCGGTTAGCGGGGGATACAATGAGCAGTTCTTC. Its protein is CASSPVSGGYNEQFF.

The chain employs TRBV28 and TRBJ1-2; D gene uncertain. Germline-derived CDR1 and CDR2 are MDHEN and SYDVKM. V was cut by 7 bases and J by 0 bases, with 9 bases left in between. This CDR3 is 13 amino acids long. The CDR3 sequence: CASKTDSNYGYTF. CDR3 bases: TGTGCCAGCAAGACCGACTCTAACTATGGCTACACCTTC.

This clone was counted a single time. In nucleotides, the CDR3 is TGTGCCAGCACCCGGTTGGACGAGCAGTACTTC. The encoded protein is CASTRLDEQYF. The chain recombines TRBV28 with TRBJ2-7; D is unclear. The CDR3 has 11 residues. In germline, CDR1 is MDHEN, CDR2 SYDVKM. Trimming cost V 7 bases and J 5 bases, with 9 bases left between them.

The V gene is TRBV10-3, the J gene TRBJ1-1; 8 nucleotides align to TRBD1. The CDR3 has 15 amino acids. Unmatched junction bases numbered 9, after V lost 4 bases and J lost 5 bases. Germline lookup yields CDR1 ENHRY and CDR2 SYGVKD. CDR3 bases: TGTGCCATCAGTGGCCGACAGGGGAAAAAGACTGAAGCTTTCTTT. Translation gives CAISGRQGKKTEAFF.

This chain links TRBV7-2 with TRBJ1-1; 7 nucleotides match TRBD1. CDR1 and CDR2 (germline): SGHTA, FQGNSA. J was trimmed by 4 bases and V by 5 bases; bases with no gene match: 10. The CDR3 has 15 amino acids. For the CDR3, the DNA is TGTGCCAGCAGCGTCGCTACAGGGGTGAGCACTGAAGCTTTCTTT. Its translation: CASSVATGVSTEAFF.

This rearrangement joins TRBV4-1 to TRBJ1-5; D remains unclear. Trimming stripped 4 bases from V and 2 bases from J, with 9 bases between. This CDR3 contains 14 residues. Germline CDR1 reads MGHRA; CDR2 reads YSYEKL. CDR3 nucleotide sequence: TGCGCCAGCAGCCGACGGGAAGGCAATCAGCCCCAGCATTTT. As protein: CASSRREGNQPQHF.

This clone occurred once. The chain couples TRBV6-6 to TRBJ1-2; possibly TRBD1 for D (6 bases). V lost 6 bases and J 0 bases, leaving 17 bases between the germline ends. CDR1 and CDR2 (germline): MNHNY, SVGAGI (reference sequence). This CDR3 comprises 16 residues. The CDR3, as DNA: TGTGCCAGCAGCCATACAGGGAAGGGTGCTAACTATGGCTACACCTTC. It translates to CASSHTGKGANYGYTF.

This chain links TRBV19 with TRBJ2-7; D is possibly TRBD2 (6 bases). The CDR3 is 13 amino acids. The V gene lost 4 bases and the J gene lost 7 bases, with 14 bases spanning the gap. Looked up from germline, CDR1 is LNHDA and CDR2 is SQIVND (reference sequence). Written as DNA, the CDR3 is TGTGCCAGTAGTAGGGAGGCAGGGCTAGAGCAGTACTTC. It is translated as CASSREAGLEQYF.

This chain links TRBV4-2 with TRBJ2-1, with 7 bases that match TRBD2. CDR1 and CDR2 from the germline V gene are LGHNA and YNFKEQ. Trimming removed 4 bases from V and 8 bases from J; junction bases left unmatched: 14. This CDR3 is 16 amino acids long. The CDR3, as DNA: TGTGCCAGCAGCCCCCGAGTCGCGGGGGTCGGGGATGAGCAGTTCTTC. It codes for CASSPRVAGVGDEQFF.

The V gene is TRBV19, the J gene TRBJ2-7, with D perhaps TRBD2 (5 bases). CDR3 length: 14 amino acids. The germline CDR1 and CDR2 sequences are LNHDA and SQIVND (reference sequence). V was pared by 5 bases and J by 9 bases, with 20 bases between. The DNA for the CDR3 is TGTGCCAGTAGTCCGCACGAGGGATGGTATGGGCAGTACTTC. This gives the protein CASSPHEGWYGQYF.

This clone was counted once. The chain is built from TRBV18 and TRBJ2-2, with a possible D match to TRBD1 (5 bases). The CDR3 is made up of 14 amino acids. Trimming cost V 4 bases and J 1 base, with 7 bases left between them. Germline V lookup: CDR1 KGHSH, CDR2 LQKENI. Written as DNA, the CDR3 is TGTGCCAGCTCACTTCAGGGGAACACCGGGGAGCTGTTTTTT. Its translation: CASSLQGNTGELFF.

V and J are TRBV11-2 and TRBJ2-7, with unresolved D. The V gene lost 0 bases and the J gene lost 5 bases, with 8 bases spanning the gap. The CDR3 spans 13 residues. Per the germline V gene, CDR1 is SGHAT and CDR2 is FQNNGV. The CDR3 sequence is CASSLELWHEQYF. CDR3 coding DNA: TGTGCCAGCAGCTTAGAATTGTGGCACGAGCAGTACTTC. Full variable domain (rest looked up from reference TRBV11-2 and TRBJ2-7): EAGVAQSPRYKIIEKRQSVAFWCNPISGHATLYWYQQILGQGPKLLIQFQNNGVVDDSQLPKDRFSAERLKGVDSTLKIQPAKLEDSAVYLCASSLELWHEQYFGPGTRLTVT.

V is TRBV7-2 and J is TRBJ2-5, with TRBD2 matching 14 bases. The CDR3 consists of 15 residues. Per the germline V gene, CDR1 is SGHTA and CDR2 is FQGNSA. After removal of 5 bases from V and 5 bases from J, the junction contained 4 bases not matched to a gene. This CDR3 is CASSTRLAGGETQYF. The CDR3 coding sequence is TGTGCCAGCAGCACCAGACTAGCGGGAGGGGAGACCCAGTACTTC.

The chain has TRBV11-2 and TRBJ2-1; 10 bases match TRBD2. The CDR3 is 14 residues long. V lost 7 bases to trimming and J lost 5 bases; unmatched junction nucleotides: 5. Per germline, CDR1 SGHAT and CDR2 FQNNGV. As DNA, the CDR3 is TGTGCCAGCAATTTGCTAGCGGGAGACAATGAGCAGTTCTTC. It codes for CASNLLAGDNEQFF. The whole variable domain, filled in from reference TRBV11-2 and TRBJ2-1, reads EAGVAQSPRYKIIEKRQSVAFWCNPISGHATLYWYQQILGQGPKLLIQFQNNGVVDDSQLPKDRFSAERLKGVDSTLKIQPAKLEDSAVYLCASNLLAGDNEQFFGPGTRLTVL.

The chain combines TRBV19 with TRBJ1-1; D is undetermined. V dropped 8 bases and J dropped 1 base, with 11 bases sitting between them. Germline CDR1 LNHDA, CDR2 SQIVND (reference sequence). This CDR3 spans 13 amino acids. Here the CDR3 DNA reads TGTGCCAGTGGGCGGGCAGGGAACACTGAAGCTTTCTTT. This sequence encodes CASGRAGNTEAFF.

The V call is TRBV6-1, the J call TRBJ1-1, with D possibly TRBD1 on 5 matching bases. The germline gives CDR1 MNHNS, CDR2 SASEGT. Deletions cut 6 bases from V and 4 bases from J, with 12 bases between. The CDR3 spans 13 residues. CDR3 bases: TGTGCCAGCAGAAACAATCAGGGCACTGAAGCTTTCTTT. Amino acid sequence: CASRNNQGTEAFF.